What follows are 28 T cell receptor beta chains derived from one specimen sequenced in a study of neurological immune-mediated disorders. TCRdb processed the 5' RACE reads anew with MiXCR; each CDR3 protein has one entry. The table shows about 62,000 distinct CDR3 sequences, with 3.5% to 4.5% occurring only once. The sample consisted of PBMCs. All receptors derive from a woman aged 50 to 65 with multiple sclerosis.

This clonotype was recorded many times. The genes are TRBV20-1 and TRBJ2-1; the D call may be TRBD1 or TRBD2 (5 bases each). The V gene lost 5 bases and the J gene lost 1 base, with 15 bases spanning the gap. Germline assignment: CDR1 DFQATT and CDR2 SNEGSKA (reference sequence). The CDR3 sequence is 15 residues long. CDR3 residues: CSAVDSRESYNEQFF. CDR3 in DNA: TGCAGTGCTGTCGACAGTAGGGAGTCCTACAATGAGCAGTTCTTC.

This clonotype was recorded many times. The chain joins TRBV7-2 to TRBJ2-3; 12 bases line up with TRBD2. This CDR3 region has 16 residues. Germline V gene lookup returns CDR1 SGHTA and CDR2 FQGNSA. V shed 4 bases, J shed 4 bases, and the junction held 6 bases outside the gene matches. CDR3 DNA sequence: TGTGCCAGCAGCTCGACTAGCGGGAGTGGGGCAGATACGCAGTATTTT. It codes for CASSSTSGSGADTQYF. The variable domain in full, with the rest retrieved from reference TRBV7-2 and TRBJ2-3, is GAGVSQSPSNKVTEKGKDVELRCDPISGHTALYWYRQSLGQGLEFLIYFQGNSAPDKSGLPSDRFSAERTGGSVSTLTIQRTQQEDSAVYLCASSSTSGSGADTQYFGPGTRLTVL.

The genes are TRBV20-1 and TRBJ2-7, with 7 bases matching TRBD1. Trimming removed 5 bases from V and 2 bases from J; junction bases left unmatched: 9. The germline V gene has CDR1 DFQATT and CDR2 SNEGSKA (reference sequence). The CDR3 loop spans 14 amino acids. This CDR3 reads CSADAGTVTYEQYF. CDR3 DNA: TGCAGTGCTGATGCCGGGACAGTAACCTACGAGCAGTACTTC.

As regards this clonotype: A much larger clone differs by one base, so this may be a read error. V is TRBV20-1 and J is TRBJ1-1, with D unclear. The CDR3 totals 13 residues. Germline CDR1 is DFQATT and CDR2 is SNEGSKA (reference sequence). V was cut by 3 bases and J by 1 base, with 9 bases left in between. The CDR3 region has the DNA TGCAGTGCTAGGGCCACGACGAACACTGAAGCTTTCTTT. Residues: CSARATTNTEAFF.

This clonotype has a handful of counts. One end of the junction does not line up with germline, which may come from a read error. The rearrangement joins TRBV27 to TRBJ1-5; D gene ambiguous. CDR3 length: 13 residues. Germline assignment: CDR1 MNHEY and CDR2 SMNVEV (reference sequence). The CDR3 region has the DNA TGTGCCAGCAGGCCCTACTACAATCAGCCCCAGAATTTT. Protein sequence: CASRPYYNQPQNF.

The sample holds many counts of this clonotype. The CDR3 nucleotides read TGTGCCACCAGTGGTGAGACAGGGAATGAGGAGACCCAGTACTTC. Amino acid sequence: CATSGETGNEETQYF. V is TRBV24-1 and J is TRBJ2-5, with 7 positions matching TRBD1. The CDR3 covers 15 residues. The germline gives CDR1 KGHDR, CDR2 SFDVKD. With V trimmed by 5 bases and J by 5 bases, 10 bases remained unmatched.

This clonotype was observed at least ten times. The genes are TRBV24-1 and TRBJ2-1; weak D call: TRBD2 (6 bases). CDR1 KGHDR and CDR2 SFDVKD come from the germline V gene. V lost 3 bases to trimming and J lost 8 bases, with 13 bases between them. The CDR3 is made up of 14 amino acids. The CDR3 DNA reads TGTGCCACCAGTGATGTGGGAGGCCCCTATGAGCAGTTCTTC. It encodes CATSDVGGPYEQFF.

About this clonotype itself: Given a much more abundant clone one base away, this may be a read error. The chain uses TRBV4-3 and TRBJ2-1, with D perhaps matching TRBD2 (5 bases). The ends were cut back, 3 bases at V and 3 bases at J, with 12 bases in the middle. Germline V gives CDR1 LGHNA, CDR2 YSLEER. The length of the CDR3 is 15 residues. CDR3 DNA: TGCGCCAGCAGCCAGAGCCGGGAAAACTACAATGAGCAGTTCTTC. Translation: CASSQSRENYNEQFF.

This clonotype occurred many times. The chain has TRBV11-2 and TRBJ2-3, with TRBD2 as a possible D gene (6 bases). Germline CDR1 SGHAT, CDR2 FQNNGV. Trimming cost V 4 bases and J 2 bases, with 16 bases left between them. This CDR3 has 16 amino acids. The CDR3 sequence: CASSSPWGGSTDTQYF. As DNA, the CDR3 is TGTGCCAGCAGCTCTCCCTGGGGAGGATCCACAGATACGCAGTATTTT. Based on the CDR3 plus reference TRBV11-2 and TRBJ2-3, the full variable domain is EAGVAQSPRYKIIEKRQSVAFWCNPISGHATLYWYQQILGQGPKLLIQFQNNGVVDDSQLPKDRFSAERLKGVDSTLKIQPAKLEDSAVYLCASSSPWGGSTDTQYFGPGTRLTVL.

At least ten counts were recorded for this clonotype. The chain couples TRBV15 to TRBJ2-7, with TRBD2 matching 10 bases. V was clipped by 5 bases and J by 5 bases; unmatched bases: 9. The CDR3 is 15 amino acids. CDR1 LNHNV and CDR2 YYDKDF come from the germline V gene (reference sequence). As DNA, the CDR3 is TGTGCCACCAGCGGAGGGGCTAGCGGGAGCGACGAGCAGTACTTC. Amino acid sequence: CATSGGASGSDEQYF.

This clonotype was found many times. The rearrangement links TRBV6-6 to TRBJ2-1; perhaps TRBD2 as D (6 bases). V lost 7 bases to trimming and J lost 5 bases, with 21 bases between them. This CDR3 is 16 amino acids long. Per germline, CDR1 MNHNY and CDR2 SVGAGI (reference sequence). CDR3 in amino acids: CASTTGASEIDNEQFF. The DNA for the CDR3 is TGTGCCAGCACCACCGGGGCTAGCGAGATCGACAATGAGCAGTTCTTC.

This clonotype was found many times. The CDR3 sequence is CSATGTSGKGGTDTQYF. The DNA of the CDR3 is TGCAGTGCCACCGGGACTAGCGGGAAGGGGGGCACAGATACGCAGTATTTT. This rearrangement joins TRBV20-1 to TRBJ2-3; 13 bases fit TRBD2. The CDR3 extends over 17 amino acids. Germline values: CDR1 DFQATT, CDR2 SNEGSKA (reference sequence). The J segment lost 1 base and the V segment lost 6 bases, leaving 10 bases of the junction unmatched.

This clonotype was detected many times. The chain is built from TRBV29-1 and TRBJ2-1; 11 bases map to TRBD2. The V gene end was trimmed by 7 bases and the J gene end by 3 bases; junction bases not matched to a gene: 2. The CDR3 covers 13 residues. Germline V gene data show CDR1 as SQVTM and CDR2 as ANQGSEA. The CDR3 nucleotides read TGCAGCGGACTAGCGGGGAGCTACAATGAGCAGTTCTTC. The encoded protein is CSGLAGSYNEQFF.

This clonotype was observed many times. The gene calls are TRBV7-2 and TRBJ2-7; the D gene is possibly TRBD1 (8 bases). The CDR3 is made up of 16 amino acids. Germline lookup yields CDR1 SGHTA and CDR2 FQGNSA. Trimming cost V 2 bases and J 4 bases, with 18 bases left between them. The CDR3 nucleotides read TGTGCCAGCAGCTTAAGGGGAGGGACAGGAGCATACGAGCAGTACTTC. Protein: CASSLRGGTGAYEQYF.

As to this clonotype: A read error may be the cause here, since a much bigger clone is one base away. The chain employs TRBV15 and TRBJ1-2; D ambiguous. CDR3 length: 13 residues. Germline V CDR1 and CDR2: LNHNV, YYDKDF (reference sequence). This CDR3 is CAISRDLKNGYTF. The CDR3 DNA sequence: TGTGCCATCAGCAGAGACCTCAAGAATGGCTACACCTTC.

A note on this clonotype: Given a much more abundant clone one base away, this may be a read error. The gene calls are TRBV19 and TRBJ2-7; the D gene is possibly TRBD2 (6 bases). V was pared by 8 bases and J by 4 bases, with 12 bases between. This CDR3 has 12 residues. Germline V gives CDR1 LNHDA, CDR2 SQIVND (reference sequence). Here the CDR3 reads CASDPRGYEQYF. The CDR3 bases are TGTGCCAGTGACCCCCGGGGGTACGAGCAGTACTTC.

This clonotype has at least ten counts. The genes are TRBV7-3 and TRBJ2-3, with D possibly being TRBD1 (6 bases). Germline CDR1 reads SGHTA; CDR2 reads FQGTGA. Trimming removed 5 bases at V and 11 bases at J, with 17 bases between. The CDR3 has 13 residues. CDR3 nucleotides: TGTGCCAGCAGCCCAGACCTTAAAGGGGGGCAGTATTTT. It codes for CASSPDLKGGQYF.

This clonotype was counted ten times or more. The V call is TRBV20-1, the J call TRBJ2-1; perhaps TRBD2 as D (5 bases). Trimming took off 5 bases at V and 2 bases at J, with 13 bases between the two ends. The V gene's germline CDR1 is DFQATT and CDR2 SNEGSKA (reference sequence). The CDR3 totals 14 residues. The DNA for the CDR3 is TGCAGTGCTCCCGAGGCGGGCCCCTACAATGAGCAGTTCTTC. This sequence encodes CSAPEAGPYNEQFF.

In the case of this clonotype: The CDR3 does not end in the conserved phenylalanine or tryptophan, so this is likely a read error. The chain carries TRBV14 and TRBJ2-7, with 9 bases matching TRBD2. Trimming cost V 4 bases and J 5 bases; bases outside gene matches: 12. This CDR3 region has 16 residues. Per the germline V gene, CDR1 is SGHDN and CDR2 is FVKESK. The CDR3 region has the DNA TGTGCCAGCAGCCCGGGACTAGCCAGCAGAGCCCACGAGCAGTACAAC. Translation gives CASSPGLASRAHEQYN.

This clonotype was observed many times. The chain carries TRBV3-1 and TRBJ2-7; D perhaps matches TRBD2 (6 bases). The CDR3 sequence is 13 residues long. Trimming pared 6 bases from V and 0 bases from J, leaving 9 bases between. CDR1 LGHDT and CDR2 YNNKEL come from the germline V gene (reference sequence). CDR3: CASRRESSYEQYF. The CDR3 region has the DNA TGTGCCAGCAGACGGGAGAGCTCCTACGAGCAGTACTTC.

This clonotype was found many times. The V call is TRBV20-1, the J call TRBJ2-3, with 8 positions matching TRBD2. This CDR3 is 16 amino acids long. The V and J ends lost 2 bases and 2 bases, in that order; junction bases with no gene match: 9. Germline V gene data show CDR1 as DFQATT and CDR2 as SNEGSKA (reference sequence). The chain's CDR3 is CSARPRQRGSTDTQYF. The CDR3 nucleotides read TGCAGTGCTAGACCCAGACAGCGGGGGTCCACAGATACGCAGTATTTT.

Ten or more counts support this clonotype. The chain links TRBV6-2 or TRBV6-3 to TRBJ2-1; TRBD1 aligns across 7 bases. CDR1 MNHEY and CDR2 SVGEGT come from the germline V gene. The junction had 8 bases not matched to a gene; V was cut back by 11 bases and J by 4 bases. This CDR3 has 13 residues. CDR3 nucleotides: TGTGCCGGTTCAGGGGGAGAATACAATGAGCAGTTCTTC. Translated: CAGSGGEYNEQFF.

This clonotype showed up many times. J is TRBJ2-5 and V is TRBV15; D may be TRBD2 (6 bases). The CDR3 contains 13 residues. The V end was cut by 8 bases, the J end by 2 bases, with 12 bases between. Germline CDR1 LNHNV, CDR2 YYDKDF (reference sequence). The CDR3 protein is CATHSGAQETQYF. For the CDR3, the DNA is TGTGCCACCCATAGCGGAGCTCAAGAGACCCAGTACTTC.

There are many counts of this clonotype. The V gene is TRBV20-1, the J gene TRBJ2-3; 7 nucleotides line up with TRBD2. Germline V gene sequence: CDR1 DFQATT, CDR2 SNEGSKA (reference sequence). This CDR3 has 14 residues. Unmatched junction bases numbered 2, after V lost 2 bases and J lost 0 bases. In nucleotides, the CDR3 is TGCAGTGCTAGACCGCGGGGGAGCACAGATACGCAGTATTTT. Its translation is CSARPRGSTDTQYF.

This clonotype came up many times. This sequence joins TRBV20-1 and TRBJ2-3; 11 positions agree with TRBD2. Losses at the gene ends were 5 bases for V and 1 base for J; bases not matched to a gene: 2. Germline values: CDR1 DFQATT, CDR2 SNEGSKA (reference sequence). The CDR3 length is 14 residues. The CDR3 bases are TGCAGTGCTTCACTAGCGGGGGGCACAGATACGCAGTATTTT. Protein product: CSASLAGGTDTQYF.

The V call is TRBV7-3, the J call TRBJ2-1; no definite D call. This CDR3 contains 16 residues. Between the trimmed V and J ends, which lost 2 bases and 0 bases, there was a span of 11 bases. Germline CDR1 reads SGHTA; CDR2 reads FQGTGA. The CDR3 is CASSLGSRYSYNEQFF. CDR3 bases: TGTGCCAGCAGCTTAGGTAGCCGTTACTCCTACAATGAGCAGTTCTTC.

This clonotype was seen many times. V usage is TRBV20-1 and J usage is TRBJ1-1, with 10 bases lining up with TRBD1. This CDR3 region has 15 residues. Germline-derived CDR1 and CDR2 are DFQATT and SNEGSKA (reference sequence). J lost 0 bases, V lost 6 bases, and 7 bases had no gene match. The CDR3 DNA follows: TGCAGTGCCGTCCCGGGACAGGGGATGAACACTGAAGCTTTCTTT. Its protein product is CSAVPGQGMNTEAFF.

This clonotype was observed many times. The V call is TRBV15, the J call TRBJ1-1; D may be TRBD1 (5 bases). V dropped 1 base and J dropped 1 base, with 10 bases sitting between them. Germline values: CDR1 LNHNV, CDR2 YYDKDF (reference sequence). There are 15 residues in the CDR3. CDR3: CATSRARQTNTEAFF. CDR3 nucleotide sequence: TGTGCCACCAGCAGAGCCAGACAGACGAACACTGAAGCTTTCTTT.